These 27 T cell receptor beta chains share one sample of origin, sequenced in a study of PD-1 blockade in classical Hodgkin lymphoma. Autologous stem cell transplantation was followed by relapse in every patient, and brentuximab vedotin exposure varied. Profiling relied on immunoSEQ multiplex PCR, and the TCRdb table lists in-frame clones only, not all of them. Of approximately 61,000 clones detected, around 89% appear once; the ten largest clones hold approximately 16%. Material: peripheral blood mononuclear cells (PBMCs), obtained at baseline. The receptors were sampled from a human donor with classical Hodgkin lymphoma.

The rearrangement joins TRBV9 to TRBJ1-6; a possible D gene is TRBD1 (6 bases). V lost 3 bases, J lost 7 bases, and 20 bases lay in between. The CDR3 has 17 residues. Germline-derived CDR1 and CDR2 are SGDLS and YYNGEE. The CDR3 DNA is TGTGCCAGCAGCGCCCGGGACACCGGTCCGTTAAATTCACCCCTCCACTTT. Protein: CASSARDTGPLNSPLHF.

The V gene is TRBV4-2, the J gene TRBJ2-3; 7 bases are a match to TRBD2. The germline V gene encodes CDR1 LGHNA and CDR2 YNFKEQ. The V and J ends lost 0 bases and 1 base, in that order; junction bases with no gene match: 4. This CDR3 is built from 16 residues. CDR3 loop: CASSQETSPRTDTQYF. CDR3 DNA sequence: TGTGCCAGCAGCCAAGAGACTAGCCCCCGCACAGATACGCAGTATTTT.

The rearrangement uses TRBV6-5 and TRBJ1-1; D call uncertain. The CDR3 sequence is 15 residues long. Trimming left V 2 bases short and J 1 base short, with 11 bases between. Germline CDR1 is MNHEY and CDR2 is SVGAGI. CDR3 protein: CASSYGVGPNTEAFF. In DNA, the CDR3 is TGTGCCAGCAGTTACGGAGTAGGACCGAACACTGAAGCTTTCTTT.

The rearrangement links TRBV7-2 to TRBJ1-5; maybe TRBD1 (5 bases). The CDR3 has 16 amino acids. Germline V gene sequence: CDR1 SGHTA, CDR2 FQGNSA. V shed 1 base and J shed 6 bases, with 16 bases lying between them. CDR3: CASSLGRLVGRQPQHF. The CDR3 nucleotides read TGTGCCAGCAGCTTAGGTCGGTTGGTGGGACGTCAGCCCCAGCATTTT.

CDR3 sequence: CASSLATVGYTF. CDR3 DNA: TGTGCCAGCAGCTTAGCCACTGTTGGCTACACCTTC. The V and J genes are TRBV7-9 and TRBJ1-2; D unclear. The CDR3 has 12 residues. Looked up from germline, CDR1 is SEHNR and CDR2 is FQNEAQ (reference sequence). V was cut by 0 bases and J by 7 bases, with 6 bases left in between.

The chain employs TRBV5-1 and TRBJ1-1; D gene ambiguous. V was pared by 0 bases and J by 3 bases, with 9 bases between. Germline CDR1 is SGHRS and CDR2 is YFSETQ. This CDR3 has 14 amino acids. CDR3 sequence reads: CASSLGISDTEAFF. The CDR3 DNA reads as TGCGCCAGCAGCTTGGGGATATCGGACACTGAAGCTTTCTTT.

V is TRBV5-1 and J is TRBJ2-5; 7 bases map to TRBD2. V lost 0 bases to trimming and J lost 1 base; unmatched junction nucleotides: 6. This CDR3 has 16 residues. CDR1 is SGHRS and CDR2 is YFSETQ in the germline V gene. CDR3 residues: CASSLVLGGVQETQYF. The CDR3 nucleotides read TGCGCCAGCAGCTTGGTTTTGGGGGGGGTCCAAGAGACCCAGTACTTC.

The chain recombines TRBV7-9 with TRBJ1-5; D remains ambiguous. CDR1 and CDR2 from the germline V gene are SEHNR and FQNEAQ (reference sequence). The CDR3 is made up of 14 amino acids. V lost 4 bases and J 4 bases, leaving 11 bases between the germline ends. As DNA, the CDR3 is TGTGCCAGCAGCTCCATTAGAGAGAATCAGCCCCAGCATTTT. Translated, it gives CASSSIRENQPQHF.

The V gene is TRBV5-4, the J gene TRBJ1-1; D is ambiguous. Trimming stripped 4 bases from V and 0 bases from J, with 7 bases between. CDR3 length: 13 amino acids. The germline gives CDR1 SGHNT, CDR2 YYREEE (reference sequence). The CDR3 here is CASSPTMNTEAFF. Here the CDR3 DNA reads TGTGCCAGCAGCCCCACGATGAACACTGAAGCTTTCTTT.

The V gene is TRBV4-2, the J gene TRBJ1-2, with D uncertain. Trimming removed 1 base from V and 8 bases from J, with 8 bases in between. The germline V gene has CDR1 LGHNA and CDR2 YNFKEQ. CDR3 size: 12 residues. The DNA of the CDR3 is TGTGCCAGCAGCCAAGCCCAGAGCGGCTACACCTTC. It translates to CASSQAQSGYTF.

The gene calls are TRBV18 and TRBJ2-3; possible D gene TRBD1, 6 bases. V lost 5 bases to trimming and J lost 3 bases, with 18 bases between them. This CDR3 has 16 residues. Per germline, CDR1 KGHSH and CDR2 LQKENI. The CDR3 loop is CASSSYRELGTDTQYF. The CDR3 DNA sequence: TGTGCCAGCTCATCTTACAGGGAGCTGGGTACAGATACGCAGTATTTT.

This clone has only a few counts. V usage is TRBV9 and J usage is TRBJ1-2; D unclear. Trimming pared 4 bases from V and 4 bases from J, leaving 14 bases between. Germline loops: CDR1 SGDLS, CDR2 YYNGEE. This CDR3 contains 14 residues. The CDR3 loop reads CASSPPGEAYGYTF. The DNA for the CDR3 is TGTGCCAGCAGCCCGCCCGGGGAGGCCTATGGCTACACCTTC.

The chain employs TRBV18 and TRBJ2-1, with 7 nucleotides matching TRBD1. This CDR3 comprises 14 residues. In germline, CDR1 is KGHSH, CDR2 LQKENI. The ends lost 8 bases at V and 2 bases at J; junction bases unmatched: 6. The CDR3 DNA follows: TGTGCCAGCGGTAGACAGGGACCCTACAATGAGCAGTTCTTC. Its protein product is CASGRQGPYNEQFF.

The chain has TRBV2 and TRBJ2-7; D is perhaps TRBD1 or TRBD2 (5 bases each). Trimming left V 8 bases short and J 0 bases short, with 14 bases between. Germline CDR1 SNHLY, CDR2 FYNNEI. The CDR3 totals 14 residues. The CDR3 sequence: CASFLGDLSYEQYF. The CDR3 DNA reads TGTGCCAGCTTCCTGGGGGACCTCTCCTACGAGCAGTACTTC.

The gene calls are TRBV5-7 and TRBJ2-5; 7 bases fit TRBD2. TRBV5-7 is reported as an ORF; its role is uncertain. The CDR3 runs to 16 residues. After removal of 4 bases from V and 4 bases from J, the junction contained 13 bases not matched to a gene. CDR3 sequence: CASSLTSVLFLETQYF. CDR3 DNA: TGTGCCAGCAGCCTTACTAGCGTACTTTTTTTAGAGACCCAGTACTTC.

This chain links TRBV23-1 with TRBJ1-2; D gene ambiguous. TRBV23-1 is assigned to the ORF class and has an uncertain function. Trimming cost V 4 bases and J 1 base, with 19 bases left between them. The CDR3 spans 17 residues. The CDR3 sequence: CASSPEGGIGDNYGYTF. The CDR3 DNA reads TGCGCCAGCAGTCCTGAGGGAGGGATTGGGGATAACTATGGCTACACCTTC.

This clone has a handful of counts. V and J are TRBV7-9 and TRBJ2-7, with 8 bases fitting TRBD2. The CDR3 spans 13 residues. Germline CDR1 SEHNR, CDR2 FQNEAQ (reference sequence). With V trimmed by 5 bases and J by 2 bases, 2 bases remained unmatched. The CDR3 is CASSRGGPYEQYF. The CDR3 DNA is TGTGCCAGCAGCCGCGGGGGGCCCTACGAGCAGTACTTC.

V and J are TRBV19 and TRBJ1-5; D not certain. Germline V gene sequence: CDR1 LNHDA, CDR2 SQIVND (reference sequence). There are 17 residues in the CDR3. V was clipped by 5 bases and J by 1 base, with 18 bases between them. This CDR3 reads CASSFSLDRPSNQPQHF. The CDR3 DNA follows: TGTGCCAGTAGTTTCTCTCTGGACCGTCCAAGCAATCAGCCCCAGCATTTT.

This clone was counted a single time. The chain combines TRBV6-1 with TRBJ1-6, with 9 bases lining up with TRBD1. Germline V gene data show CDR1 as MNHNS and CDR2 as SASEGT. V lost 2 bases and J lost 6; bases outside the gene matches: 11. The CDR3 is 18 residues long. The CDR3 is CASSELSTGGEGNSPLHF. The CDR3 region has the DNA TGTGCCAGCAGTGAACTCAGCACAGGGGGCGAAGGTAATTCACCCCTCCACTTT.

Only one count was recorded for this clone. The CDR3 coding sequence is TGTGCCAGCAGCGGCGCCCTAGATACGCAGTATTTT. Its protein is CASSGALDTQYF. The chain carries TRBV11-2 and TRBJ2-3; D ambiguous. This CDR3 spans 12 amino acids. Germline CDR1 is SGHAT and CDR2 is FQNNGV. Trimming took off 5 bases at V and 5 bases at J, with 8 bases between the two ends.

This sequence joins TRBV6-5 and TRBJ2-1, with D possibly matching TRBD2 (6 bases). Trimming shortened V by 1 base and J by 9 bases, and 16 bases separated the two germline ends. The CDR3 extends over 15 amino acids. Germline loops: CDR1 MNHEY, CDR2 SVGAGI. The CDR3 sequence: CASSYLGLGKGEQFF. The CDR3 DNA reads as TGTGCCAGCAGTTACTTGGGACTGGGGAAGGGTGAGCAGTTCTTC.

The chain joins TRBV15 to TRBJ2-7; a possible D gene is TRBD2 (7 bases). The V and J ends lost 8 bases and 0 bases respectively, with 20 bases between them. Germline lookup yields CDR1 LNHNV and CDR2 YYDKDF (reference sequence). This CDR3 comprises 16 residues. Written as DNA, the CDR3 is TGTGCCACCGGGGAGGGGGAGGACCTACTCTCCTACGAGCAGTACTTC. The encoded protein is CATGEGEDLLSYEQYF. The full variable domain, completed using reference TRBV15 and TRBJ2-7, is DAMVIQNPRYQVTQFGKPVTLSCSQTLNHNVMYWYQQKSSQAPKLLFHYYDKDFNNEADTPDNFQSRRPNTSFCFLDIRSPGLGDTAMYLCATGEGEDLLSYEQYFGPGTRLTVT.

This CDR3 reads CASSPMPGPGNEAFF. Written as DNA, the CDR3 is TGTGCCAGCAGCCCTATGCCGGGGCCTGGTAATGAAGCTTTCTTT. The rearrangement links TRBV7-8 to TRBJ1-1; TRBD1 might be the D (5 bases). The germline CDR1 and CDR2 sequences are SGHVS and FQNEAQ. V gave up 5 bases and J gave up 7 bases, with 20 bases separating them. This CDR3 has 15 residues.

This chain joins TRBV6-1 and TRBJ2-2; D is tentatively TRBD1 or TRBD2 (5 bases each). The CDR3 sequence is 15 residues long. Germline values: CDR1 MNHNS, CDR2 SASEGT. Trimming pared 2 bases from V and 4 bases from J, leaving 11 bases between. CDR3 DNA sequence: TGTGCCAGCAGTGAACATGAGGGGACCACCGGGGAGCTGTTTTTT. Translating gives CASSEHEGTTGELFF.

CDR3 coding DNA: TGTGCCAGCCGTAACATCCTCACTGAAGCTTTCTTT. This encodes CASRNILTEAFF. This chain uses TRBV7-9 with TRBJ1-1; D not resolved. Germline V CDR1 and CDR2: SEHNR, FQNEAQ (reference sequence). This CDR3 is 12 amino acids long. Trimming stripped 8 bases from V and 4 bases from J, with 11 bases between.

This chain joins TRBV7-2 and TRBJ2-4, with a tentative D call TRBD2 (6 bases). The CDR3 runs 16 residues. Trimming took off 2 bases at V and 0 bases at J, with 11 bases between the two ends. Germline CDR1 SGHTA, CDR2 FQGNSA. The CDR3, as DNA: TGTGCCAGCAGCTTACAGGCGGGACTAGCCAAAAACATTCAGTACTTC. Its translation: CASSLQAGLAKNIQYF. Complete variable domain (other parts from reference TRBV7-2 and TRBJ2-4): GAGVSQSPSNKVTEKGKDVELRCDPISGHTALYWYRQSLGQGLEFLIYFQGNSAPDKSGLPSDRFSAERTGGSVSTLTIQRTQQEDSAVYLCASSLQAGLAKNIQYFGAGTRLSVL.

In its sample, this clone was seen once. This sequence joins TRBV6-1 and TRBJ2-2, with D maybe TRBD2 (6 bases). The CDR3 covers 16 residues. Germline values: CDR1 MNHNS, CDR2 SASEGT. V was shortened by 4 bases and J by 0 bases, with 12 bases between the two germline ends. CDR3 coding DNA: TGTGCCAGCAGTGCCGGGACTTTTGCGAACACCGGGGAGCTGTTTTTT. Translated, it gives CASSAGTFANTGELFF.